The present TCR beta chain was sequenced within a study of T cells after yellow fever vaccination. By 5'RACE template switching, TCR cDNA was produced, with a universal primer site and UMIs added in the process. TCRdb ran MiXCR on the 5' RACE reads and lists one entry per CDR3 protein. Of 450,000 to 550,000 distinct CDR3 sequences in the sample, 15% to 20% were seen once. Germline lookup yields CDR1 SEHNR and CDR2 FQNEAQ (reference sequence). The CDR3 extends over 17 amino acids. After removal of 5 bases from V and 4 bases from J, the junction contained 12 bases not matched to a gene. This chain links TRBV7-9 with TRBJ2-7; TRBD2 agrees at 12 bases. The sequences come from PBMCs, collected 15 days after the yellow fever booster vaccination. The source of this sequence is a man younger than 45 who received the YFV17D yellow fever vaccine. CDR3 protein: CASSPSTRLAGVYEQYF. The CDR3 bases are TGTGCCAGCAGCCCCTCAACGAGACTAGCGGGAGTGTACGAGCAGTACTTC.